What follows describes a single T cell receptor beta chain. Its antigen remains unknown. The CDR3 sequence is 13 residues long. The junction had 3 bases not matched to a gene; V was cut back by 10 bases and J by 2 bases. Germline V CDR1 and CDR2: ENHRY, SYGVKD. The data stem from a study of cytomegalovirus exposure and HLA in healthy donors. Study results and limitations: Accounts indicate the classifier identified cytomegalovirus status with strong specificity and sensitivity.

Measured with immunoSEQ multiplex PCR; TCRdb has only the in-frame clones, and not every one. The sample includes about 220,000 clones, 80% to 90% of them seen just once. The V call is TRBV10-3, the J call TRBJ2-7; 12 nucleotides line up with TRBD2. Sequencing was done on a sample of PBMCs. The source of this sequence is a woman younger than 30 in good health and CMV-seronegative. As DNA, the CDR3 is TGTGCCACAACTAGCGGGGGGACCTACGAGCAGTACTTC. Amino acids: CATTSGGTYEQYF.